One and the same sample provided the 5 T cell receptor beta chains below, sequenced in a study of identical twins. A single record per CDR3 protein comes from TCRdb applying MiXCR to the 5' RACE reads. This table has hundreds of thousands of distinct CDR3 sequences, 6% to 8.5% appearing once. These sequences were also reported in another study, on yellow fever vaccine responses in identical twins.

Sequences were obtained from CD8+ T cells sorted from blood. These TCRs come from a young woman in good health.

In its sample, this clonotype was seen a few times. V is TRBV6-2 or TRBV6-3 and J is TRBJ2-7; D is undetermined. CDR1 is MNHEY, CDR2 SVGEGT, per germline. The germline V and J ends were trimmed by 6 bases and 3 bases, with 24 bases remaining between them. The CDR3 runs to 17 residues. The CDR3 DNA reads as TGTGCCAGCAGCCCCCCGGGTAGCACCGAGAAACGCTACGAGCAGTACTTC. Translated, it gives CASSPPGSTEKRYEQYF.

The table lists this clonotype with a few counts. The CDR3 sequence is CASSPWDRQETQYF. The CDR3 DNA follows: TGTGCCAGCAGCCCATGGGACAGACAAGAGACCCAGTACTTC. The chain uses TRBV12-3 or TRBV12-4 and TRBJ2-5; TRBD1 matches 7 bases. This CDR3 has 14 residues. J was trimmed by 2 bases and V by 6 bases; bases with no gene match: 6.

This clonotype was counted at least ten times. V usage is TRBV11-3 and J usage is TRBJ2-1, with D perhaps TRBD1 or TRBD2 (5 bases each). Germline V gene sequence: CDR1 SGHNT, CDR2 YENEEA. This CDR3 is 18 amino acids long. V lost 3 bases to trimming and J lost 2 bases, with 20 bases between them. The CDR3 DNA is TGTGCCAGCAGCTTTTATCTAGGTGGGACCAAGACCTACAATGAGCAGTTCTTC. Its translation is CASSFYLGGTKTYNEQFF.

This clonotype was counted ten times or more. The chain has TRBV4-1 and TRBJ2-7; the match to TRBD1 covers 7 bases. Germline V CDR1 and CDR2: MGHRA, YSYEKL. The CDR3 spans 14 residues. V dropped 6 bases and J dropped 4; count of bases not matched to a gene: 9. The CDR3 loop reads CASSPRQGSYEQYF. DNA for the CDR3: TGCGCCAGCAGTCCCCGACAGGGTTCTTACGAGCAGTACTTC.

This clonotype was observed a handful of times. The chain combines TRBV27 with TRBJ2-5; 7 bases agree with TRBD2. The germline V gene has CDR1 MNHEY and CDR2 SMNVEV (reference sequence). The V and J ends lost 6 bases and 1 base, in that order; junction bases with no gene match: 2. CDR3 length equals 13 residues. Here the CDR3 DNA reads TGTGCCAGCAGGGGGGGGTCCCAAGAGACCCAGTACTTC. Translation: CASRGGSQETQYF.